This T cell receptor beta chain comes out of a study of Ad26.COV2.S vaccination and SARS-CoV-2 variants. Assay used: immunoSEQ multiplex PCR; TCRdb lists only in-frame clones, some missing. Of around 350,000 clones in the sample, roughly 94% are singletons; the top ten hold roughly 3.9%. General study findings and limits: Substantial post-vaccination breadth of spike-specific CD8+ and CD4+ T cell responses was reported.

The CDR3 spans 19 residues. The V end lost 0 bases, the J end lost 0 bases, and 18 bases lay between the germline ends. The germline gives CDR1 SGHVS, CDR2 FNYEAQ. With regard to this clone: Its antigen remains unknown.

The rearrangement links TRBV7-6 to TRBJ2-4; perhaps TRBD1 as D (5 bases). The sample consisted of peripheral blood, taken after recovery from COVID-19. The receptor was derived from a human donor who had recovered from COVID-19. The DNA of the CDR3 is TGTGCCAGCAGCTTAGCGGCGAAAGGGGCGGATTTAGCCAAAAACATTCAGTACTTC. Its protein product is CASSLAAKGADLAKNIQYF.